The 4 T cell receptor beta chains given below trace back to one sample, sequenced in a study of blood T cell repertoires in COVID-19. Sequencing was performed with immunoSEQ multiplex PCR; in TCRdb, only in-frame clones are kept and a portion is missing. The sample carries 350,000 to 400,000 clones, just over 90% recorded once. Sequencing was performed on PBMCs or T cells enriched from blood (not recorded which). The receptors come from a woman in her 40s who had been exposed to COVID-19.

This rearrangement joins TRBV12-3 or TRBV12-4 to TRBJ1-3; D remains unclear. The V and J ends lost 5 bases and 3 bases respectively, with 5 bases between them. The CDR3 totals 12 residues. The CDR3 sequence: CASSRSGNTIYF. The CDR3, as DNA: TGTGCCAGCAGTCGGAGTGGAAACACCATATATTTT.

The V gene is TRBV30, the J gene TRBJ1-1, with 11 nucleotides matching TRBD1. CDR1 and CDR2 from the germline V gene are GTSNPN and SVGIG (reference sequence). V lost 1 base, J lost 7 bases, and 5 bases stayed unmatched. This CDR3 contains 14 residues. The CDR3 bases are TGTGCCTGGAGTGCCTCGGGACAGGGGGTTGAAGCTTTCTTT. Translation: CAWSASGQGVEAFF.

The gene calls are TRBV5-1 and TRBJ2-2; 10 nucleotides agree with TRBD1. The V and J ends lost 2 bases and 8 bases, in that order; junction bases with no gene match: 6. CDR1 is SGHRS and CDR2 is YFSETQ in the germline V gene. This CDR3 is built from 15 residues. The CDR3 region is CASSFRDRGSGELFF. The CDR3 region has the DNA TGCGCCAGCAGCTTCCGGGACAGGGGTTCGGGGGAGCTGTTTTTT.

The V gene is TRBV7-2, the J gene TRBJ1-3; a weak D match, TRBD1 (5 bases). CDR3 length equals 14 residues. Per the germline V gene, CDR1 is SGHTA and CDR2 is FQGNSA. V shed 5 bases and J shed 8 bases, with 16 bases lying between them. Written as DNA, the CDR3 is TGTGCCAGCAGCAAAAGGGGATCATTTGACACCATATATTTT. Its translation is CASSKRGSFDTIYF.